This TCR beta chain was sequenced in a study of beta chain features in type 1 diabetes. About the study: Cells sorted and examined across all samples totaled approximately 110 million. Study-level points and caveats: Whether HLA type influences TCRB rearrangement remained unresolved here. Across all four CD4+ subsets, people with type 1 diabetes showed modestly shorter TCRB CDR3s. Using cDNA template may skew counts toward highly expressing activated cells.

This clone came up a few times. Its cognate antigen is unknown. The single heparinised draw taken from each donor contained around 120 mL of blood on average. Reverse transcription of all isolated RNA meant that expressed TCRB transcripts were sequenced. Clones were read by immunoSEQ multiplex PCR, and TCRdb kept only the in-frame ones, dropping some. In the table there are 50,000 to 70,000 clones, 52% of which are singletons. The CDR3 loop spans 15 amino acids. Trimming cost V 5 bases and J 1 base; bases outside gene matches: 5. Per the germline V gene, CDR1 is MDHEN and CDR2 is SYDVKM. The V and J genes are TRBV28 and TRBJ1-3, with 7 positions matching TRBD1. The origin of this receptor is a woman in her forties with type 1 diabetes. The sample comprised Tregs from blood. CDR3 amino acids: CASSVHRGSGNTIYF. DNA of the CDR3: TGTGCCAGCAGTGTGCACAGGGGTTCTGGAAACACCATATATTTT. The variable domain in full, with the rest retrieved from reference TRBV28 and TRBJ1-3, is DVKVTQSSRYLVKRTGEKVFLECVQDMDHENMFWYRQDPGLGLRLIYFSYDVKMKEKGDIPEGYSVSREKKERFSLILESASTNQTSMYLCASSVHRGSGNTIYFGEGSWLTVV.